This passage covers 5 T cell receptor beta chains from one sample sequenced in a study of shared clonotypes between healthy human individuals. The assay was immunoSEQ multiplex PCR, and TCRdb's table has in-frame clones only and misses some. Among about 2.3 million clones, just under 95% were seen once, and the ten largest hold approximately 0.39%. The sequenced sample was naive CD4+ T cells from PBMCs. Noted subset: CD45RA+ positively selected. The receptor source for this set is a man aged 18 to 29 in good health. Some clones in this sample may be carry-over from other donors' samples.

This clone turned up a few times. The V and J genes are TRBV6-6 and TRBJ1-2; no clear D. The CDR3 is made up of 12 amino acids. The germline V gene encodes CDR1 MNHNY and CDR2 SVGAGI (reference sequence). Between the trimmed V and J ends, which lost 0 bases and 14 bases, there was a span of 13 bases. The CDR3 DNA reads TGTGCCAGCAGTTACTCGGGCGTCTTGCGAACCTTC. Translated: CASSYSGVLRTF.

The CDR3 DNA follows: TGTGCCAGCAGCAGGGAGCCAGGGAGAAACACTGAAGCTTTCTTT. This sequence encodes CASSREPGRNTEAFF. The chain joins TRBV5-8 to TRBJ1-1; possibly TRBD1 for D (5 bases). The V end lost 4 bases, the J end lost 2 bases, and 15 bases lay between the germline ends. The CDR3 loop spans 15 amino acids. The V gene's germline CDR1 is SGHTS and CDR2 YDEGEE.

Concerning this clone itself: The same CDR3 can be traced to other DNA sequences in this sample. The CDR3 bases are TGCGCCAGCAGGAGCGGGAGCACAGATACGCAGTATTTT. Encoded protein: CASRSGSTDTQYF. The chain has TRBV5-1 and TRBJ2-3, with D perhaps TRBD2 (6 bases). This CDR3 has 13 amino acids. Germline loops: CDR1 SGHRS, CDR2 YFSETQ. V shed 5 bases and J shed 0 bases, with 7 bases lying between them.

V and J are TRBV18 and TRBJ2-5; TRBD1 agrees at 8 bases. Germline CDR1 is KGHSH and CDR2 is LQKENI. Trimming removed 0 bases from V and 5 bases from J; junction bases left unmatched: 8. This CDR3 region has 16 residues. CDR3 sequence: CASSPPYQGAVETQYF. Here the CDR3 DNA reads TGTGCCAGCTCACCACCGTATCAGGGGGCGGTTGAGACCCAGTACTTC.

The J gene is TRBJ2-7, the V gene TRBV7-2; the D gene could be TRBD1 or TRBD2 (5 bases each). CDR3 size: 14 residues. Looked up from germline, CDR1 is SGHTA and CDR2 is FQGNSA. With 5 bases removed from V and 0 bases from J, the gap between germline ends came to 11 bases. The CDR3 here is CASSPGRLSYEQYF. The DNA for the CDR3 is TGTGCCAGCAGCCCGGGACGCCTCTCCTACGAGCAGTACTTC.